These 15 T cell receptor beta chains were all obtained from the same sample, sequenced in a study of blood T cell repertoires in COVID-19. TCRdb keeps only in-frame clones here, not all; method: immunoSEQ multiplex PCR. The data contain roughly 150,000 clones, roughly 84% of them singletons. Material for sequencing was PBMCs or T cells enriched from blood (not recorded which). The receptors shown here come from a man between 65 and 85 years old who had been exposed to COVID-19.

CDR3 nucleotide sequence: TGTGCCAGCAGTGAATTTGGCCCCAAAGAAAAACTGTTTTTT. Translated: CASSEFGPKEKLFF. The chain has TRBV25-1 and TRBJ1-4; D gene uncertain. The germline CDR1 and CDR2 sequences are MGHDK and SYGVNS. The CDR3 length is 14 residues. Trimming took 1 base from V and 8 from J, leaving 11 bases between them.

V and J are TRBV9 and TRBJ2-5, with 7 bases fitting TRBD2. This CDR3 is built from 14 residues. Germline CDR1 and CDR2: SGDLS and YYNGEE. The junction had 4 bases not matched to a gene; V was cut back by 3 bases and J by 2 bases. The CDR3, as DNA: TGTGCCAGCAGCGGGGGGGGACTGCAAGAGACCCAGTACTTC. Protein sequence: CASSGGGLQETQYF.

This chain connects TRBV5-3 to TRBJ1-1; 10 bases fit TRBD1. TRBV5-3 is filed as an ORF, its function uncertain. Trimming removed 4 bases from V and 9 bases from J; junction bases left unmatched: 6. The CDR3 sequence is 13 residues long. The CDR3 loop reads CARSGTGERKAFF. CDR3 DNA: TGTGCCAGAAGCGGGACAGGGGAAAGGAAAGCTTTCTTT.

This clone was detected a few times. This chain uses TRBV4-1 with TRBJ2-1; 10 bases are a match to TRBD2. The V and J ends lost 5 bases and 6 bases, in that order; junction bases with no gene match: 4. CDR3 length: 14 amino acids. CDR1 and CDR2 (germline): MGHRA, YSYEKL. CDR3: CASSLGLAPNEQFF. CDR3 nucleotide sequence: TGCGCCAGCAGCTTGGGACTAGCGCCCAATGAGCAGTTCTTC.

There are a few counts of this clone. CDR3 in DNA: TGTGCCAGCAGCCATTTATCCCGGGGTATGGATGAAAAACTGTTTTTT. This translates into CASSHLSRGMDEKLFF. This chain connects TRBV3-1 (or the pseudogene TRBV3-2) to TRBJ1-4; D unclear. Between the trimmed V and J ends, which lost 3 bases and 6 bases, there was a span of 17 bases. Germline V gene data show CDR1 as LGHDT and CDR2 as YNNKEL (reference sequence). This CDR3 contains 16 residues.

This chain links TRBV27 with TRBJ2-7; TRBD1 aligns across 7 bases. Germline V gives CDR1 MNHEY, CDR2 SMNVEV (reference sequence). The V gene end was trimmed by 6 bases and the J gene end by 7 bases; junction bases not matched to a gene: 12. CDR3 length: 14 residues. CDR3 bases: TGTGCCAGCAGCCCGACAGGGAGTAAGTATGAGCAGTACTTC. This codes for CASSPTGSKYEQYF.

The rearrangement links TRBV19 to TRBJ1-2, with a possible D match to TRBD1 (5 bases). Trimming cost V 3 bases and J 6 bases, with 20 bases left between them. The CDR3 runs 16 residues. CDR1 is LNHDA, CDR2 SQIVND, per germline (reference sequence). The CDR3 spells CASSMAIVRGMDGYTF. CDR3 sequence (DNA): TGTGCCAGTAGTATGGCCATTGTCCGGGGGATGGATGGCTACACCTTC.

The rearrangement joins TRBV7-2 to TRBJ2-4; the D gene is possibly TRBD2 (5 bases). V was cut by 4 bases and J by 11 bases, with 15 bases left in between. Germline values: CDR1 SGHTA, CDR2 FQGNSA. The CDR3 spans 13 residues. The CDR3 loop is CASSSPSGWVQYF. The CDR3 DNA sequence: TGTGCCAGCAGCTCCCCGTCGGGGTGGGTTCAGTACTTC.

J is TRBJ1-2 and V is TRBV18, with 7 bases lining up with TRBD1. There are 14 residues in the CDR3. The germline V gene encodes CDR1 KGHSH and CDR2 LQKENI. V lost 0 bases and J lost 8; bases outside the gene matches: 6. CDR3 coding DNA: TGTGCCAGCTCACCACCGGGACAGCCGGGAGGCTACACCTTC. The encoded protein is CASSPPGQPGGYTF.

The chain is built from TRBV27 and TRBJ2-6; maybe TRBD2 (5 bases). V was trimmed by 6 bases and J by 2 bases, leaving 11 bases between them. Germline assignment: CDR1 MNHEY and CDR2 SMNVEV (reference sequence). CDR3 length: 15 residues. CDR3 nucleotide sequence: TGTGCCAGCAGAAACGAGGGAGCTGGGGCCAACGTCCTGACTTTC. Its translation: CASRNEGAGANVLTF. Supplemented by reference TRBV27 and TRBJ2-6, the full variable domain reads EAQVTQNPRYLITVTGKKLTVTCSQNMNHEYMSWYRQDPGLGLRQIYYSMNVEVTDKGDVPEGYKVSRKEKRNFPLILESPSPNQTSLYFCASRNEGAGANVLTFGAGSRLTVL.

The V gene is TRBV2, the J gene TRBJ2-1; a possible D gene is TRBD1 (5 bases). The V end lost 3 bases, the J end lost 7 bases, and 7 bases lay between the germline ends. In germline, CDR1 is SNHLY, CDR2 FYNNEI. The CDR3 is 12 amino acids. The CDR3 bases are TGTGCCAGCAGTGACGACAGTAATGAGCAGTTCTTC. As protein: CASSDDSNEQFF. Drawing the rest from reference TRBV2 and TRBJ2-1, the complete variable domain is EPEVTQTPSHQVTQMGQEVILRCVPISNHLYFYWYRQILGQKVEFLVSFYNNEISEKSEIFDDQFSVERPDGSNFTLKIRSTKLEDSAMYFCASSDDSNEQFFGPGTRLTVL.

J is TRBJ1-2 and V is TRBV7-6; 8 bases agree with TRBD1. This CDR3 spans 14 amino acids. Unmatched junction bases numbered 6, after V lost 4 bases and J lost 5 bases. Germline V gene sequence: CDR1 SGHVS, CDR2 FNYEAQ. The CDR3 DNA reads TGTGCCAGCAGCTCCTCTCAGGGGGCATATGGCTACACCTTC. This gives the protein CASSSSQGAYGYTF.

The rearrangement joins TRBV2 to TRBJ2-7; 7 positions match TRBD1. The V gene's germline CDR1 is SNHLY and CDR2 FYNNEI. The V and J ends lost 3 bases and 3 bases, in that order; junction bases with no gene match: 5. The CDR3 covers 14 residues. DNA of the CDR3: TGTGCCAGCAGTGAGGGACAGATACTCTACGAGCAGTACTTC. Translation: CASSEGQILYEQYF.

This chain links TRBV6-6 with TRBJ1-5; D is undetermined. The germline V gene encodes CDR1 MNHNY and CDR2 SVGAGI (reference sequence). V was shortened by 11 bases and J by 1 base, with 21 bases between the two germline ends. The CDR3 is 16 amino acids. CDR3 in DNA: TGTGCCTCCTCAGCCTTGGGGAGTATGAGCAATCAGCCCCAGCATTTT. It codes for CASSALGSMSNQPQHF.

CDR3 loop: CASSTGVVSGETQYF. CDR3 sequence (DNA): TGTGCCAGCAGTACGGGGGTAGTATCAGGAGAGACCCAGTACTTC. This chain links TRBV6-5 with TRBJ2-5; maybe TRBD2 (6 bases). The V and J ends lost 5 bases and 4 bases respectively, with 17 bases between them. The CDR3 extends over 15 amino acids. Germline V gene data show CDR1 as MNHEY and CDR2 as SVGAGI.